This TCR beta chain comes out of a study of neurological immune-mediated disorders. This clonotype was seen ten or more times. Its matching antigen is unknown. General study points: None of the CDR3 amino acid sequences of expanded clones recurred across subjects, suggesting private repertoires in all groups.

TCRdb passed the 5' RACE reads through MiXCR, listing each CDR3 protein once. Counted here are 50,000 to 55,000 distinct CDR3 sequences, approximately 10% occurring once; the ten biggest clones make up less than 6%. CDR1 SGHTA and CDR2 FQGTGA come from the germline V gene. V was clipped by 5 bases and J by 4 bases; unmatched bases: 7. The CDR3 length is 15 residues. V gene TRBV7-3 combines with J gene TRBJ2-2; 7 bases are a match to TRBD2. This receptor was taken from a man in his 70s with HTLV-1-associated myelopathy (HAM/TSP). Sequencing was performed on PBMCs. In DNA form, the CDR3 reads TGTGCCAGCAGCCCCTCTAGCGGATTCACCGGGGAGCTGTTTTTT. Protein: CASSPSSGFTGELFF.